This TCR beta chain was profiled in a study of T cells in Graves' hyperthyroidism and ophthalmopathy. Study-wide points: With a median lead of about 6.9 months before onset, the model predicted ophthalmopathy. Stable hyperthyroidism and ophthalmopathy were separated using 13 V-J signatures.

In regard to this clonotype: Its antigen remains unidentified.

The diagnostic basis comprised clinical symptoms, serum thyroxine and TRAb, thyroid ultrasound and orbital computed tomography. The CDR3 totals 15 residues. V was clipped by 3 bases and J by 4 bases, with 10 bases between them. From germline, CDR1 is LNHDA and CDR2 SQIVND (reference sequence). Regions amplified from RNA transcripts were the TCR beta CDR3 regions. First-round RT-PCR of the TCR CDR3 relied on the HTBI primer set. One entry per CDR3 protein, called by TCRdb with MiXCR from the multiplex PCR reads. The sample records a few hundred thousand distinct CDR3 sequences, 46% being singletons. This receptor was obtained from a young woman with Graves' hyperthyroidism. The source material was peripheral blood or thyroid tissue (not recorded which). The V call is TRBV19, the J call TRBJ1-6, with D tentatively TRBD1 (6 bases). The chain's CDR3 is CASSIRDIYNSPLHF. CDR3 sequence (DNA): TGTGCCAGTAGTATCCGGGACATATATAATTCACCCCTCCACTTT.